The 31 T cell receptor beta chains presented below share a single source sample, sequenced in a study of blood T cells in healthy people across ages. Using a J-beta primer mix together with a sample-barcoded 5' primer, a second PCR was run for roughly 7 to 12 cycles. MiXCR, applied by TCRdb to the 5' RACE reads, yields one record per CDR3 protein. The sample has about 1.1 million distinct CDR3 sequences, around two fifths seen once; the top ten hold 10% to 15%. Sequenced material: blood. These receptors were obtained from a man between 18 and 35 years old in good health.

This clonotype occurred a few times. The chain uses TRBV9 and TRBJ2-5; D not certain. The CDR3 totals 15 residues. The V and J ends lost 0 bases and 1 base respectively, with 10 bases between them. Germline V gene lookup returns CDR1 SGDLS and CDR2 YYNGEE. This CDR3 is CASSVDGRSQETQYF. The CDR3 nucleotides read TGTGCCAGCAGCGTAGATGGCAGGTCCCAAGAGACCCAGTACTTC.

This clonotype has only a few counts. The chain links TRBV30 to TRBJ2-7; 11 nucleotides line up with TRBD1. Losses at the gene ends were 2 bases for V and 2 bases for J; bases not matched to a gene: 8. The CDR3 contains 16 residues. CDR1 and CDR2 from the germline V gene are GTSNPN and SVGIG (reference sequence). CDR3 protein: CAWSNPGQGVTYEQYF. In nucleotides, the CDR3 is TGTGCCTGGAGTAACCCGGGACAGGGGGTAACCTACGAGCAGTACTTC.

This clonotype was counted only a few times. The chain is built from TRBV5-6 and TRBJ1-2; a possible D gene is TRBD1 (5 bases). Germline CDR1 SGHDT, CDR2 YYEEEE. Trimming removed 2 bases at V and 11 bases at J, with 16 bases between. The CDR3 is made up of 13 amino acids. Here the CDR3 DNA reads TGTGCCAGCAGCTTAGCAGGGTTTAGTTCATACACCTTC. This translates into CASSLAGFSSYTF.

In regard to this clonotype: A much larger clone differs by one base, so this may be a read error. V is TRBV7-8 and J is TRBJ2-1, with 7 positions matching TRBD1. Germline CDR1 is SGHVS and CDR2 is FQNEAQ. The CDR3 runs to 15 residues. CDR3 sequence (DNA): TGTGCCAGCAGCTCGGACAGGAGCTCCTACAGTGAGCAGTTCTTC. As protein: CASSSDRSSYSEQFF.

A remark on this clonotype: The CDR3 does not close with the conserved phenylalanine or tryptophan, likely indicating a read error. This chain joins TRBV12-3 or TRBV12-4 and TRBJ2-5; D not resolved. The J call is uncertain, as TRBJ2-7 better fits the DNA end. The CDR3 extends over 12 amino acids. CDR3 in amino acids: CASSFSGSEQYS. The CDR3 region has the DNA TGTGCCAGCAGTTTCTCTGGCAGCGAGCAGTACTCC.

This clonotype was seen at least ten times. The chain links TRBV6-1 to TRBJ2-3; D is unclear. V lost 1 base to trimming and J lost 1 base, with 6 bases between them. Germline V lookup: CDR1 MNHNS, CDR2 SASEGT. The CDR3 totals 14 residues. DNA for the CDR3: TGTGCCAGCAGTGAAGGTGTCGGCACAGATACGCAGTATTTT. Translating gives CASSEGVGTDTQYF.

This sequence joins TRBV13 and TRBJ2-1; D remains unclear. Germline V CDR1 and CDR2: PRHDT, FYEKMQ (reference sequence). The V end lost 0 bases, the J end lost 13 bases, and 10 bases lay between the germline ends. The CDR3 spans 12 residues. The CDR3 loop reads CASSLGRATQFF. CDR3 nucleotide sequence: TGTGCCAGCAGCTTAGGAAGGGCCACTCAGTTCTTC.

This clonotype was seen a handful of times. The CDR3 DNA sequence: TGTGCCATCAGTGAGTCTAGAGAGGGGGCAATATATGGAGGCAATCAGCCCCAGCATTTT. Amino acid sequence: CAISESREGAIYGGNQPQHF. The gene calls are TRBV10-3 and TRBJ1-5; the match to TRBD1 covers 7 bases. The J segment lost 2 bases and the V segment lost 0 bases, leaving 16 bases of the junction unmatched. The CDR3 is 20 residues long. Germline V gene sequence: CDR1 ENHRY, CDR2 SYGVKD.

This clonotype was picked up one time. In this CDR3 the conserved last residue, phenylalanine or tryptophan, is missing, so a read error is likely. V usage is TRBV5-1 and J usage is TRBJ2-1, with TRBD1 matching 7 bases. CDR1 is SGHRS and CDR2 is YFSETQ in the germline V gene. The CDR3 extends over 15 amino acids. With 0 bases clipped from V and 7 bases from J, the junction kept 7 bases outside the gene matches. In DNA, the CDR3 is TGCGCCAGCAGCTTGGTGACAGGGCCTTGGAATGAGCAGTTCTTA. Translation: CASSLVTGPWNEQFL.

This clonotype was observed a handful of times. The V gene is TRBV3-1, the J gene TRBJ2-5, with TRBD1 identical over 7 bases. Per the germline V gene, CDR1 is LGHDT and CDR2 is YNNKEL (reference sequence). V shed 3 bases and J 3 bases; nucleotides not matched to a gene: 4. There are 14 residues in the CDR3. The CDR3 is CASSHRGQEETQYF. For the CDR3, the DNA is TGTGCCAGCAGCCATCGCGGACAGGAAGAGACCCAGTACTTC.

Comment on this clonotype: One end of the junction does not line up with germline, which may come from a read error. V gene TRBV20-1 combines with J gene TRBJ1-1, with 7 nucleotides matching TRBD1. The germline CDR1 and CDR2 sequences are DFQATT and SNEGSKA (reference sequence). The CDR3 loop spans 13 amino acids. CDR3 amino acids: CSTRGGLNTEAFF. DNA for the CDR3: TGCAGTACTAGAGGGGGCTTGAACACTGAAGCTTTCTTT.

On this clonotype itself: A single base separates this from a much larger clone, so it may be a read error. The rearrangement uses TRBV7-6 and TRBJ2-1, with a tentative D call TRBD2 (5 bases). Germline CDR1 is SGHVS and CDR2 is FNYEAQ. CDR3 size: 15 residues. Trimming removed 2 bases at V and 3 bases at J, with 11 bases between. The CDR3 sequence is CASSLMASFYNEQFF. CDR3 in DNA: TGTGCCAGCAGCTTAATGGCTAGCTTCTACAATGAGCAGTTCTTC. The full variable domain, with the rest looked up from reference TRBV7-6 and TRBJ2-1, is GAGVSQSPRYKVTKRGQDVALRCDPISGHVSLYWYRQALGQGPEFLTYFNYEAQQDKSGLPNDRFSAERPEGSISTLTIQRTEQRDSAMYRCASSLMASFYNEQFFGPGTRLTVL.

This clonotype has a handful of counts. This sequence joins TRBV20-1 and TRBJ2-5; a weak D match, TRBD1 (6 bases). There are 15 residues in the CDR3. Trimming took 4 bases from V and 2 from J, leaving 17 bases between them. The germline V gene has CDR1 DFQATT and CDR2 SNEGSKA (reference sequence). The CDR3 region is CSANLPRTVQETQYF. The DNA for the CDR3 is TGCAGTGCTAACCTCCCCCGGACAGTACAAGAGACCCAGTACTTC.

This clonotype has only a few counts. This chain connects TRBV12-3 or TRBV12-4 to TRBJ1-4; D is undetermined. The CDR3 length is 16 residues. V lost 1 base and J 0 bases, leaving 9 bases between the germline ends. CDR3 sequence: CASSLEDSATNEKLFF. In DNA form, the CDR3 reads TGTGCCAGCAGTTTAGAGGATTCGGCAACTAATGAAAAACTGTTTTTT.

V and J are TRBV12-3 or TRBV12-4 and TRBJ1-1, with D possibly matching TRBD1 (6 bases). The CDR3 loop spans 12 amino acids. Trimming took off 6 bases at V and 9 bases at J, with 14 bases between the two ends. As DNA, the CDR3 is TGTGCCAGCAGCCGGACAGCGGCCCAAGCTTTCTTT. Its protein is CASSRTAAQAFF.

The chain combines TRBV29-1 with TRBJ2-7; a possible D gene is TRBD1 (7 bases). V gave up 4 bases and J gave up 7 bases, with 14 bases separating them. This CDR3 spans 12 amino acids. Germline lookup yields CDR1 SQVTM and CDR2 ANQGSEA. This chain's CDR3 is CSVAQGRNEQYF. DNA for the CDR3: TGCAGCGTTGCACAGGGGAGGAATGAGCAGTACTTC.

J is TRBJ2-3 and V is TRBV6-1; D call uncertain. Germline assignment: CDR1 MNHNS and CDR2 SASEGT. Trimming stripped 2 bases from V and 1 base from J, with 13 bases between. CDR3 length equals 16 residues. The DNA for the CDR3 is TGTGCCAGCAGTGAATCCCCGCTCTTACGCACAGATACGCAGTATTTT. This translates into CASSESPLLRTDTQYF.

This clonotype was counted between two and nine times. The J gene is TRBJ1-5, the V gene TRBV12-3 or TRBV12-4; 10 positions match TRBD1. J lost 4 bases, V lost 5 bases, and 11 bases had no gene match. The CDR3 consists of 17 residues. The CDR3 is CASSLRTGGFLNQPQHF. The CDR3 bases are TGTGCCAGCAGTCTCCGGACAGGGGGATTCTTGAATCAGCCCCAGCATTTT.

V is TRBV5-1 and J is TRBJ2-3; 8 positions agree with TRBD2. Germline loops: CDR1 SGHRS, CDR2 YFSETQ. This CDR3 region has 17 residues. The junction had 11 bases not matched to a gene; V was cut back by 3 bases and J by 2 bases. CDR3 bases: TGCGCCAGCAGCTCTGCTAGCGGGCAAGCAACCACAGATACGCAGTATTTT. Its translation is CASSSASGQATTDTQYF.

The V and J genes are TRBV4-3 and TRBJ1-5, with TRBD1 as a possible D gene (6 bases). Deletions cut 2 bases from V and 3 bases from J, with 11 bases between. This CDR3 spans 15 amino acids. In germline, CDR1 is LGHNA, CDR2 YSLEER. The CDR3 DNA is TGCGCCAGCAGCCAATCCGCGGGGGCCAATCAGCCCCAGCATTTT. It encodes CASSQSAGANQPQHF.

This clonotype was observed a handful of times. For the CDR3, the DNA is TGTGCCAGCAGTTATATAAGAGGAAGACCCCTAACAAGAAACGAGCAGTACTTC. Translated, it gives CASSYIRGRPLTRNEQYF. The V gene is TRBV6-2 or TRBV6-3, the J gene TRBJ2-7; D unresolved. Between the trimmed V and J ends, which lost 3 bases and 5 bases, there was a span of 26 bases. This CDR3 spans 18 amino acids. Germline V gene lookup returns CDR1 MNHEY and CDR2 SVGEGT.

This clonotype was counted at least ten times. The V call is TRBV13, the J call TRBJ1-1, with D possibly being TRBD1 (6 bases). The CDR3 covers 15 residues. Germline-derived CDR1 and CDR2 are PRHDT and FYEKMQ (reference sequence). Trimming left V 5 bases short and J 2 bases short, with 15 bases between. DNA for the CDR3: TGTGCCAGCAGCCCGCTTGAGGGGGGAAACACTGAAGCTTTCTTT. Translation gives CASSPLEGGNTEAFF.

This clonotype has more than one count but fewer than ten. The rearrangement uses TRBV7-3 and TRBJ2-3, with a tentative D call TRBD2 (5 bases). CDR1 and CDR2 from the germline V gene are SGHTA and FQGTGA. The CDR3 consists of 13 residues. V dropped 8 bases and J dropped 1 base, with 10 bases sitting between them. The CDR3 DNA reads TGTGCCAGCGGGAGCGCTGGCACAGATACGCAGTATTTT. Encoded protein: CASGSAGTDTQYF.

This clonotype was observed a few times. The chain employs TRBV5-4 and TRBJ1-2, with TRBD1 identical over 8 bases. CDR1 and CDR2 (germline): SGHNT, YYREEE (reference sequence). V gave up 5 bases and J gave up 4 bases; unmatched junction bases: 10. The length of the CDR3 is 15 residues. CDR3 coding DNA: TGTGCCAGCAGAATTAGACAGGGGCGGGGCTATGGCTACACCTTC. Translation: CASRIRQGRGYGYTF.

This clonotype was detected only a few times. The chain joins TRBV20-1 to TRBJ1-4; D possibly corresponds to TRBD1 (5 bases). Trimming took 4 bases from V and 7 from J, leaving 34 bases between them. Germline V CDR1 and CDR2: DFQATT, SNEGSKA (reference sequence). This CDR3 region has 20 residues. The CDR3 is CSATPHQFLSVQDQGEKLFF. The DNA for the CDR3 is TGCAGTGCTACTCCACATCAGTTTTTGAGCGTACAGGATCAGGGTGAAAAACTGTTTTTT.

V gene TRBV5-1 combines with J gene TRBJ1-1; D gene unclear. The CDR3 is 18 amino acids. Trimming stripped 2 bases from V and 0 bases from J, with 20 bases between. Germline values: CDR1 SGHRS, CDR2 YFSETQ. CDR3 sequence: CASSFEVSRDTLNTEAFF. CDR3 DNA sequence: TGCGCCAGCAGCTTTGAGGTGAGTCGAGACACCCTGAACACTGAAGCTTTCTTT.

The V and J genes are TRBV14 and TRBJ2-1; TRBD2 is a possible D gene (6 bases). This CDR3 contains 18 residues. Germline CDR1 is SGHDN and CDR2 is FVKESK. Trimming took 0 bases from V and 2 from J, leaving 17 bases between them. The CDR3 sequence is CASSQDRWRGPTYNEQFF. In nucleotides, the CDR3 is TGTGCCAGCAGCCAAGATCGCTGGCGGGGACCCACCTACAATGAGCAGTTCTTC.

This clonotype was found many times. The rearrangement links TRBV4-1 to TRBJ2-1; D is tentatively TRBD1 or TRBD2 (6 bases each). Matching the DNA end better, TRBJ2-7 makes the J call doubtful. The CDR3 loop spans 18 amino acids. Per germline, CDR1 MGHRA and CDR2 YSYEKL. The CDR3 nucleotides are TGCGCCAGCAGCCAAGCCCTCCGAGAGGGGGGCTCCTACAATGAGCAGTACTTC. As protein: CASSQALREGGSYNEQYF.

This clonotype was found a few times. V gene TRBV3-1 combines with J gene TRBJ2-5; weak D call: TRBD2 (6 bases). The germline gives CDR1 LGHDT, CDR2 YNNKEL (reference sequence). The V and J ends lost 2 bases and 4 bases respectively, with 14 bases between them. The CDR3 sequence is 15 residues long. The CDR3 region has the DNA TGTGCCAGCAGCCAATACTCTGGAGCGGGAGAGACCCAGTACTTC. It encodes CASSQYSGAGETQYF.

The chain employs TRBV4-2 and TRBJ2-2, with 13 bases fitting TRBD2. J lost 4 bases, V lost 1 base, and 12 bases had no gene match. CDR1 LGHNA and CDR2 YNFKEQ come from the germline V gene. The CDR3 consists of 20 residues. CDR3 in amino acids: CASSQGPSLAGGPSTGELFF. The CDR3, as DNA: TGTGCCAGCAGCCAAGGCCCCTCACTAGCGGGGGGGCCCAGCACCGGGGAGCTGTTTTTT.

V is TRBV29-1 and J is TRBJ1-1; D is uncertain. Trimming shortened V by 1 base and J by 2 bases, and 8 bases separated the two germline ends. This CDR3 is 13 amino acids long. In germline, CDR1 is SQVTM, CDR2 ANQGSEA. The CDR3: CSVEGRYNTEAFF. CDR3 in DNA: TGCAGCGTTGAAGGACGGTACAACACTGAAGCTTTCTTT.